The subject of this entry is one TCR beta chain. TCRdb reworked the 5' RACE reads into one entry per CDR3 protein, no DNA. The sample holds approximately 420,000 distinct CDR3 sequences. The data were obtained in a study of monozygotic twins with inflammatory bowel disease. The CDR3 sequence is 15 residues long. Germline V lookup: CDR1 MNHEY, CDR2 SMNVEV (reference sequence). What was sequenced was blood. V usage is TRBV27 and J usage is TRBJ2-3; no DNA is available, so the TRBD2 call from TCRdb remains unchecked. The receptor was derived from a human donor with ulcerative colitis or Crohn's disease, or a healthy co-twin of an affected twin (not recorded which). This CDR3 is CASRRDSGGPDTQYF.